This passage covers 24 T cell receptor beta chains from one sample sequenced in a study of shared clonotypes between healthy human individuals. The method was immunoSEQ multiplex PCR; TCRdb's version includes in-frame clones alone and lacks a portion of them. Among 2 million to 3 million clones, over 85% were seen once, and the ten largest hold approximately 0.37%. Material: naive CD4+ T cells from PBMCs. Regarding subset: CD45RA+ positively selected. These receptors were collected from a man between 18 and 35 years old in good health. Some clones in this sample may be carry-over from other donors' samples.

The genes are TRBV4-2 and TRBJ2-1; 13 bases align to TRBD2. Per germline, CDR1 LGHNA and CDR2 YNFKEQ. CDR3 size: 19 residues. V lost 1 base and J lost 10; bases outside the gene matches: 16. The CDR3 is CASSQGIPVGTSGNVEQFF. DNA of the CDR3: TGTGCCAGCAGCCAAGGGATCCCGGTCGGGACTAGCGGGAACGTCGAGCAGTTCTTC.

This rearrangement joins TRBV4-1 to TRBJ2-2; 9 bases match TRBD2. V lost 1 base, J lost 8 bases, and 5 bases stayed unmatched. The CDR3 contains 15 residues. Germline V gene sequence: CDR1 MGHRA, CDR2 YSYEKL. CDR3 sequence (DNA): TGCGCCAGCAGCCAAGTAGCGGGAGTTATTGGGGAGCTGTTTTTT. Protein: CASSQVAGVIGELFF.

The gene calls are TRBV28 and TRBJ2-7; D gene uncertain. This CDR3 is built from 15 residues. Germline V gene sequence: CDR1 MDHEN, CDR2 SYDVKM. The ends were cut back, 3 bases at V and 0 bases at J, with 12 bases in the middle. CDR3 loop: CASSFLDGGSYEQYF. The CDR3, as DNA: TGTGCCAGCAGTTTTCTTGACGGTGGCTCCTACGAGCAGTACTTC.

The chain carries TRBV7-9 and TRBJ2-3; D not certain. The V and J ends lost 6 bases and 7 bases respectively, with 11 bases between them. The CDR3 contains 12 residues. In germline, CDR1 is SEHNR, CDR2 FQNEAQ (reference sequence). CDR3 nucleotides: TGTGCCAGCAGAACCGAGGAACATACGCAGTATTTT. This gives the protein CASRTEEHTQYF.

V and J are TRBV5-4 and TRBJ2-1, with 7 bases aligning to TRBD1. The germline V gene has CDR1 SGHNT and CDR2 YYREEE (reference sequence). After removal of 6 bases from V and 6 bases from J, the junction contained 6 bases not matched to a gene. The CDR3 sequence is 13 residues long. This CDR3 is CASTQGLGNEQFF. The CDR3 coding sequence is TGTGCCAGCACACAGGGGTTAGGCAATGAGCAGTTCTTC. Full variable domain (missing parts from reference TRBV5-4 and TRBJ2-1): ETGVTQSPTHLIKTRGQQVTLRCSSQSGHNTVSWYQQALGQGPQFIFQYYREEENGRGNFPPRFSGLQFPNYSSELNVNALELDDSALYLCASTQGLGNEQFFGPGTRLTVL.

This clone has a handful of counts. The rearrangement uses TRBV7-9 and TRBJ2-7, with TRBD1 identical over 8 bases. The CDR3 covers 16 residues. Germline CDR1 SEHNR, CDR2 FQNEAQ (reference sequence). V lost 7 bases, J lost 1 base, and 12 bases stayed unmatched. The CDR3 sequence: CASTVRGTGGSYEQYF. The CDR3 nucleotides are TGTGCCAGCACCGTAAGGGGGACAGGAGGATCCTACGAGCAGTACTTC.

A note on this clone: The junction departs from the called germline gene at one end, perhaps through a read error. The V call is TRBV2, the J call TRBJ2-7, with unresolved D. The CDR3 sequence is 12 residues long. CDR1 and CDR2 (germline): SNHLY, FYNNEI. CDR3 sequence (DNA): TGTGCCAGCAGTGAATTGGGATCGGGTCCTAACTTC. This encodes CASSELGSGPNF.

The chain uses TRBV2 and TRBJ2-1, with 11 bases aligning to TRBD2. V was pared by 10 bases and J by 7 bases, with 12 bases of the junction left unmatched. Germline-derived CDR1 and CDR2 are SNHLY and FYNNEI. This CDR3 has 15 amino acids. The DNA for the CDR3 is TGTGCCACCCAGATGGGCGGGACTAGCGGTAATGAGCAGTTCTTC. This sequence encodes CATQMGGTSGNEQFF.

The chain is built from TRBV28 and TRBJ1-5, with D possibly being TRBD1 (6 bases). This CDR3 has 14 amino acids. The ends were cut back, 7 bases at V and 1 base at J, with 11 bases in the middle. Germline values: CDR1 MDHEN, CDR2 SYDVKM. CDR3 amino acids: CASKGELSNQPQHF. In DNA form, the CDR3 reads TGTGCCAGCAAGGGGGAACTCAGCAATCAGCCCCAGCATTTT.

This clone was recorded a few times. The CDR3 reads CASSHGAEAFF. The CDR3, as DNA: TGTGCCAGCAGTCACGGTGCTGAAGCTTTCTTT. The chain carries TRBV6-6 and TRBJ1-1; D is unclear. CDR3 length: 11 amino acids. Germline CDR1 MNHNY, CDR2 SVGAGI (reference sequence). Trimming stripped 5 bases from V and 6 bases from J, with 7 bases between.

The rearrangement links TRBV7-2 to TRBJ2-2, with 13 bases matching TRBD2. CDR1 is SGHTA, CDR2 FQGNSA, per germline. The CDR3 length is 16 residues. The ends lost 5 bases at V and 4 bases at J; junction bases unmatched: 4. This chain's CDR3 is CASSLGTSGVTGELFF. The CDR3 nucleotides read TGTGCCAGCAGCCTAGGGACTAGCGGGGTCACCGGGGAGCTGTTTTTT.

The chain employs TRBV6-1 and TRBJ1-1; D not resolved. Germline V gene lookup returns CDR1 MNHNS and CDR2 SASEGT. The CDR3 has 12 residues. Between the trimmed V and J ends, which lost 2 bases and 11 bases, there was a span of 12 bases. The DNA of the CDR3 is TGTGCCAGCAGTGAACGGTGGAAAGTTGCTTTCTTT. Amino acid sequence: CASSERWKVAFF.

V gene TRBV18 combines with J gene TRBJ1-1, with D unresolved. The germline V and J ends were trimmed by 0 bases and 1 base, with 12 bases remaining between them. The CDR3 runs 16 residues. Germline lookup yields CDR1 KGHSH and CDR2 LQKENI. The CDR3 sequence: CASSPPGQGQNTEAFF. In DNA, the CDR3 is TGTGCCAGCTCACCACCGGGTCAAGGTCAGAACACTGAAGCTTTCTTT.

The V gene is TRBV27, the J gene TRBJ2-1; possibly TRBD2 for D (8 bases). The CDR3 has 15 amino acids. Germline V lookup: CDR1 MNHEY, CDR2 SMNVEV (reference sequence). Trimming took 8 bases from V and 7 from J, leaving 21 bases between them. CDR3 bases: TGTGCCAGCCTCTCCGGGAGGGGGCGGGGAAATGAGCAGTTCTTC. Protein sequence: CASLSGRGRGNEQFF.

This chain uses TRBV10-3 with TRBJ1-4; D might be TRBD1 (5 bases). The V gene's germline CDR1 is ENHRY and CDR2 SYGVKD. V lost 6 bases, J lost 5 bases, and 16 bases lay in between. There are 15 residues in the CDR3. Here the CDR3 DNA reads TGTGCCATCAGCTCCGGGACGGGGGGAAATGAAAAACTGTTTTTT. Amino acids: CAISSGTGGNEKLFF.

The rearrangement joins TRBV15 to TRBJ2-7; weak D call: TRBD1 (7 bases). Germline V gene sequence: CDR1 LNHNV, CDR2 YYDKDF (reference sequence). V dropped 2 bases and J dropped 4 bases, with 12 bases sitting between them. There are 14 residues in the CDR3. The CDR3 loop is CATSRQGGWYEQYF. The CDR3 region has the DNA TGTGCCACCAGCAGACAGGGGGGCTGGTACGAGCAGTACTTC.

The V call is TRBV11-2, the J call TRBJ1-2; maybe TRBD1 (5 bases). Per germline, CDR1 SGHAT and CDR2 FQNNGV. This CDR3 has 14 residues. Trimming left V 0 bases short and J 7 bases short, with 12 bases between. CDR3 DNA sequence: TGTGCCAGCAGCTTAGATCGTGGGGCCCGTGGCTACACCTTC. Translated, it gives CASSLDRGARGYTF.

The chain combines TRBV29-1 with TRBJ1-1; D is ambiguous. The V and J ends lost 5 bases and 2 bases respectively, with 6 bases between them. The CDR3 runs 11 residues. Germline lookup yields CDR1 SQVTM and CDR2 ANQGSEA. DNA for the CDR3: TGCAGCGTTTACCATAACACTGAAGCTTTCTTT. Translating gives CSVYHNTEAFF.

This chain connects TRBV28 to TRBJ1-1; no definite D call. Germline V CDR1 and CDR2: MDHEN, SYDVKM. Trimming removed 11 bases at V and 0 bases at J, with 13 bases between. The CDR3 length is 13 residues. Here the CDR3 reads CASVTPLNTEAFF. In DNA, the CDR3 is TGTGCCTCCGTAACCCCGCTGAACACTGAAGCTTTCTTT.

V and J are TRBV5-6 and TRBJ2-7; TRBD2 might be the D (5 bases). This CDR3 comprises 14 residues. Trimming cost V 0 bases and J 5 bases, with 12 bases left between them. From germline, CDR1 is SGHDT and CDR2 YYEEEE. CDR3 protein: CASSLEVGSDEQYF. The CDR3 DNA is TGTGCCAGCAGCTTGGAAGTTGGGAGTGACGAGCAGTACTTC.

As concerns this clone: Other DNA sequences in the same sample also yield this CDR3. This rearrangement joins TRBV7-3 to TRBJ1-1; D gene uncertain. The germline V gene has CDR1 SGHTA and CDR2 FQGTGA. This CDR3 is built from 13 residues. The V gene lost 1 base and the J gene lost 2 bases, with 5 bases spanning the gap. CDR3 sequence (DNA): TGTGCCAGCAGCTTAATGGGCAACACTGAAGCTTTCTTT. Protein product: CASSLMGNTEAFF.

This clone is a singleton in its sample. Other DNA sequences in the sample encode the same CDR3. The chain links TRBV19 to TRBJ2-7; TRBD2 matches 7 bases. Unmatched junction bases numbered 5, after V lost 8 bases and J lost 4 bases. Looked up from germline, CDR1 is LNHDA and CDR2 is SQIVND (reference sequence). The CDR3 is 12 amino acids. In DNA form, the CDR3 reads TGTGCCAGTTCTCAGCGGGATTACGAGCAGTACTTC. This sequence encodes CASSQRDYEQYF.

The genes are TRBV7-3 and TRBJ2-2; the D is unclear. V lost 1 base to trimming and J lost 2 bases, with 11 bases between them. This CDR3 comprises 16 residues. Germline V gives CDR1 SGHTA, CDR2 FQGTGA. This chain's CDR3 is CASSLRRNSNTGELFF. For the CDR3, the DNA is TGTGCCAGCAGCTTAAGACGGAATAGTAACACCGGGGAGCTGTTTTTT.

Worth noting for this clone: In the same sample, other DNA sequences code for this CDR3. The rearrangement joins TRBV2 to TRBJ1-1, with D perhaps matching TRBD1 (5 bases). The CDR3 consists of 14 residues. Germline-derived CDR1 and CDR2 are SNHLY and FYNNEI. V gave up 1 base and J gave up 4 bases, with 10 bases separating them. CDR3 sequence: CASSEEGQGTEAFF. The CDR3 DNA follows: TGTGCCAGCAGTGAAGAGGGGCAGGGCACTGAAGCTTTCTTT.